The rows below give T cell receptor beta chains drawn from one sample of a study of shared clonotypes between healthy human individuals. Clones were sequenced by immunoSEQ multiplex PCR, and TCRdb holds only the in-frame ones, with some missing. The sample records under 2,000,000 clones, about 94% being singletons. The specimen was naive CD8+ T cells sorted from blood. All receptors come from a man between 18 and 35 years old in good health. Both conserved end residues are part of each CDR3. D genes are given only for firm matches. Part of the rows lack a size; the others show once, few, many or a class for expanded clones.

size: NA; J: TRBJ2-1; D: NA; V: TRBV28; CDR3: CASSLLGQYNEQFF; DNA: TGTGCCAGCAGTTTATTAGGCCAGTACAATGAGCAGTTCTTC
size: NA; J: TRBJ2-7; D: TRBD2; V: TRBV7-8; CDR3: CASSFPSGPDFSYEQYF; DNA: TGTGCCAGCAGCTTTCCTAGCGGGCCCGACTTCTCCTACGAGCAGTACTTC
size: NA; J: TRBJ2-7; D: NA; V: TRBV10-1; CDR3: CASSESPEYEQYF; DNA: TGCGCCAGCAGTGAGTCCCCAGAATACGAGCAGTACTTC
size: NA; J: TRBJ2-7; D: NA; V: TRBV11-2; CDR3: CASSLVGTSYEQYF; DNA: TGTGCCAGCAGCTTAGTAGGGACCTCCTACGAGCAGTACTTC
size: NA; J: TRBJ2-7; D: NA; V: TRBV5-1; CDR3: CASSLSLAYEQYF; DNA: TGCGCCAGCAGCTTGAGCCTGGCTTACGAGCAGTACTTC
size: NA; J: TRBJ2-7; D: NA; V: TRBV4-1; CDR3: CASSQDGFYEQYF; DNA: TGCGCCAGCAGCCAAGACGGGTTCTACGAGCAGTACTTC
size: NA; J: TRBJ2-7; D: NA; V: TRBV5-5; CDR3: CASSFIYYEQYF; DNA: TGTGCCAGCAGCTTTATATACTACGAGCAGTACTTC
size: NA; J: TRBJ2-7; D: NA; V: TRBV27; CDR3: CASSARVGLSYEQYF; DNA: TGTGCCAGCAGTGCTAGGGTAGGGTTATCCTACGAGCAGTACTTC
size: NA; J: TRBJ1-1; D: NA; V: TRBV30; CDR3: CAWSVTAGWGTEAFF; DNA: TGTGCCTGGAGTGTGACAGCAGGTTGGGGCACTGAAGCTTTCTTT
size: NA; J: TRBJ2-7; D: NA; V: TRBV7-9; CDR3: CASSPDGYEQYF; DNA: TGTGCCAGCAGCCCCGACGGGTACGAGCAGTACTTC
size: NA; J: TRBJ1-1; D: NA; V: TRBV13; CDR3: CASSTSNTEAFF; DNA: TGTGCCAGCAGCACTTCGAACACTGAAGCTTTCTTT
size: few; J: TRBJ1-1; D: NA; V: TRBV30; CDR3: CAWGYEDLNTEAFF; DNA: TGTGCCTGGGGCTACGAGGACTTGAACACTGAAGCTTTCTTT
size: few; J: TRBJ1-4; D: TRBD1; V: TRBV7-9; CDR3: CASSPGQGTNEKLFF; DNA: TGTGCCAGCAGCCCGGGACAGGGGACTAATGAAAAACTGTTTTTT
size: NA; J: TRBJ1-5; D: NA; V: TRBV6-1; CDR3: CASRADPYSNQPQHF; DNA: TGTGCCAGCAGAGCAGACCCGTATAGCAATCAGCCCCAGCATTTT
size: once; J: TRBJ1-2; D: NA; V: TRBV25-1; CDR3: CASSSDLGNLGYTF; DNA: TGTGCCAGCAGTTCCGACCTGGGGAATTTGGGCTACACCTTC
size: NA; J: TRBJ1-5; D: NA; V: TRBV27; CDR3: CASSGFSGGNQPQHF; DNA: TGTGCCAGCAGTGGCTTCTCAGGGGGCAATCAGCCCCAGCATTTT
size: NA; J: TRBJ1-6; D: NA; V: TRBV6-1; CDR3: CASSESDGTGYNSPLHF; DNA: TGTGCCAGCAGTGAATCTGACGGCACGGGCTATAATTCACCCCTCCACTTT
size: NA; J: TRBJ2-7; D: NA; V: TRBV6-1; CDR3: CASSRDMYEQYF; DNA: TGTGCCAGCAGTAGGGACATGTACGAGCAGTACTTC